The rows below give T cell receptor beta chains drawn from one sample of a study of blood T cell repertoires in COVID-19. Generated by immunoSEQ multiplex PCR, the TCRdb table keeps only in-frame clones and is missing some. The sample shows fewer than 100,000 clones, 80% of them seen only once. Sequencing was carried out using peripheral blood. The receptors come from a woman in her 70s with acute or convalescent COVID-19. Both conserved end residues are part of each CDR3. Fields, in order: CDR3 protein, CDR3 DNA, D gene, V gene, clone size, J gene. The D gene is left open where the match is weak. Clone size, where shown, is once, few, many, or a class for clones that have expanded.

CDR3 protein: CASSQEAVLGTYEQYF; CDR3 DNA: TGTGCCAGCAGCCAAGAGGCTGTGCTTGGTACCTACGAGCAGTACTTC; D gene: .; V gene: TRBV3-1/TRBV3-2; clone size: once; J gene: TRBJ2-7
CDR3 protein: CASSPRSYEQYF; CDR3 DNA: TGTGCCAGCAGTCCTAGGTCCTACGAGCAGTACTTC; D gene: .; V gene: TRBV28; clone size: .; J gene: TRBJ2-7
CDR3 protein: CASSFKQGATEAFF; CDR3 DNA: TGTGCCAGCAGCTTCAAACAGGGGGCGACTGAAGCTTTCTTT; D gene: TRBD1; V gene: TRBV6-5; clone size: .; J gene: TRBJ1-1
CDR3 protein: CASSLGPSGEYF; CDR3 DNA: TGTGCCAGCAGCTTGGGCCCATCCGGGGAGTACTTC; D gene: .; V gene: TRBV7-9; clone size: .; J gene: TRBJ2-7
CDR3 protein: CASSQDLRVGRIYGYTF; CDR3 DNA: TGTGCCAGCAGCCAAGATCTCCGGGTAGGGAGGATCTATGGCTACACCTTC; D gene: .; V gene: TRBV14; clone size: .; J gene: TRBJ1-2
CDR3 protein: CASSRWTGNYEQYF; CDR3 DNA: TGTGCCAGCAGCCGGTGGACAGGGAACTACGAGCAGTACTTC; D gene: TRBD1; V gene: TRBV7-2; clone size: .; J gene: TRBJ2-7
CDR3 protein: CAISESGAEVNYGYTF; CDR3 DNA: TGTGCCATCAGTGAGTCTGGGGCAGAAGTTAACTATGGCTACACCTTC; D gene: .; V gene: TRBV10-3; clone size: .; J gene: TRBJ1-2
CDR3 protein: CASSQAAAGASEQYF; CDR3 DNA: TGTGCCAGCAGCCAAGCGGCGGCGGGAGCCAGCGAGCAGTACTTC; D gene: TRBD2; V gene: TRBV14; clone size: .; J gene: TRBJ2-7
CDR3 protein: CASSAQLAGRETQYF; CDR3 DNA: TGTGCCAGCAGCGCACAACTAGCGGGACGGGAGACCCAGTACTTC; D gene: TRBD2; V gene: TRBV9; clone size: .; J gene: TRBJ2-5
CDR3 protein: CASSLTGNTEAFF; CDR3 DNA: TGTGCCAGCAGTTTGACGGGAAACACTGAAGCTTTCTTT; D gene: .; V gene: TRBV6-6; clone size: few; J gene: TRBJ1-1
CDR3 protein: CASRGRLNTEAFF; CDR3 DNA: TGTGCCAGCAGGGGCAGATTGAACACTGAAGCTTTCTTT; D gene: .; V gene: TRBV27; clone size: .; J gene: TRBJ1-1
CDR3 protein: CASSPTFSGYTF; CDR3 DNA: TGTGCCAGCAGTCCCACTTTTAGTGGCTACACCTTC; D gene: .; V gene: TRBV28; clone size: once; J gene: TRBJ1-2
CDR3 protein: CASSVISREATDTQYF; CDR3 DNA: TGTGCCAGCAGCGTCATTAGTCGGGAGGCGACAGATACGCAGTATTTT; D gene: TRBD2; V gene: TRBV5-6; clone size: .; J gene: TRBJ2-3
CDR3 protein: CASSRRGTAGGEQFF; CDR3 DNA: TGTGCCAGCAGCCGACGGGGGACAGCGGGAGGCGAGCAGTTCTTC; D gene: TRBD2; V gene: TRBV5-5; clone size: .; J gene: TRBJ2-1
CDR3 protein: CASSLGRQGNHLHF; CDR3 DNA: TGTGCCAGCAGCTTGGGTCGACAGGGCAACCACCTCCACTTT; D gene: TRBD1; V gene: TRBV5-6; clone size: .; J gene: TRBJ1-6
CDR3 protein: CSVSGSGRDQPQHF; CDR3 DNA: TGCAGCGTTTCCGGATCAGGGAGGGATCAGCCCCAGCATTTT; D gene: .; V gene: TRBV29-1; clone size: few; J gene: TRBJ1-5
CDR3 protein: CASSLDTDTQYF; CDR3 DNA: TGTGCCAGCAGCCTAGATACAGATACGCAGTATTTT; D gene: .; V gene: TRBV5-4; clone size: .; J gene: TRBJ2-3
CDR3 protein: CASRDRPGTEAFF; CDR3 DNA: TGTGCCAGCAGAGACCGTCCAGGGACTGAAGCTTTCTTT; D gene: .; V gene: TRBV6-5; clone size: few; J gene: TRBJ1-1
CDR3 protein: CASGAGVVYNEQFF; CDR3 DNA: TGTGCCAGCGGGGCGGGAGTCGTCTACAATGAGCAGTTCTTC; D gene: TRBD2; V gene: TRBV28; clone size: .; J gene: TRBJ2-1
CDR3 protein: CASSLDRGNTEAFF; CDR3 DNA: TGTGCCAGCAGTCTGGACAGGGGCAACACTGAAGCTTTCTTT; D gene: TRBD1; V gene: TRBV2; clone size: .; J gene: TRBJ1-1
CDR3 protein: CASSDSGGQADTQYF; CDR3 DNA: TGTGCCAGCAGTGACTCGGGGGGGCAGGCAGATACGCAGTATTTT; D gene: .; V gene: TRBV6-4; clone size: .; J gene: TRBJ2-3
CDR3 protein: CASSTSGGQFF; CDR3 DNA: TGTGCCAGCAGTACCAGCGGGGGGCAGTTCTTC; D gene: TRBD2; V gene: TRBV27; clone size: .; J gene: TRBJ2-1